Each of the 5 T cell receptor beta chains below was sequenced from the same sample in a study of T cells in Graves' hyperthyroidism and ophthalmopathy. The source material, RNA transcripts, was used to amplify TCR beta CDR3 regions. The HTBI set primed first-round TCR CDR3 RT-PCR. TCRdb redid the calling of the multiplex PCR reads with MiXCR, one entry per CDR3 protein. The sample shows 500,000 to 600,000 distinct CDR3 sequences, around 17% of them seen only once. Sequencing was done on a sample of blood. The receptors here all came from a young woman with Graves' hyperthyroidism.

Ten or more counts support this clonotype. This sequence joins TRBV20-1 and TRBJ1-1; no definite D call. The CDR3 is 12 residues long. The germline CDR1 and CDR2 sequences are DFQATT and SNEGSKA (reference sequence). CDR3 DNA sequence: TGCAGAGGAAACAGCCAGAACACTGAAGCTTTCTTT. Encoded protein: CRGNSQNTEAFF.

This clonotype has only a few counts. The CDR3 nucleotides read TGTGCCAGCAGTTTCCGGACAGGGAGCTCCTATAATTCACCCCTCCACTTT. Its translation is CASSFRTGSSYNSPLHF. V gene TRBV6-2 or TRBV6-3 combines with J gene TRBJ1-6; 8 bases match TRBD1. CDR3 length equals 17 residues. With V trimmed by 4 bases and J by 0 bases, 5 bases remained unmatched. Germline CDR1 MNHEY, CDR2 SVGEGT.

This clonotype was counted a few times. The chain is built from TRBV5-1 and TRBJ2-3; D is possibly TRBD1 or TRBD2 (5 bases each). From germline, CDR1 is SGHRS and CDR2 YFSETQ. Trimming took off 4 bases at V and 1 base at J, with 13 bases between the two ends. The CDR3 has 15 residues. CDR3 sequence reads: CASSLALGGTDTQYF. Written as DNA, the CDR3 is TGCGCCAGCAGCCTGGCGTTGGGGGGCACAGATACGCAGTATTTT.

This sequence joins TRBV19 and TRBJ2-7; D might be TRBD1 or TRBD2, each matching 5 bases. This CDR3 comprises 15 residues. V was shortened by 5 bases and J by 0 bases, with 14 bases between the two germline ends. Germline lookup yields CDR1 LNHDA and CDR2 SQIVND (reference sequence). CDR3 loop: CASSRDAGSSYEQYF. As DNA, the CDR3 is TGTGCCAGTAGTCGGGACGCAGGGAGCTCCTACGAGCAGTACTTC.

This clonotype was observed a few times. This chain joins TRBV14 and TRBJ1-3, with 7 bases fitting TRBD1. The germline CDR1 and CDR2 sequences are SGHDN and FVKESK. V was clipped by 4 bases and J by 2 bases; unmatched bases: 2. This CDR3 has 14 amino acids. The CDR3 nucleotides read TGTGCCAGCAGCCTTGACAGGGCTGGAAACACCATATATTTT. Its protein product is CASSLDRAGNTIYF.